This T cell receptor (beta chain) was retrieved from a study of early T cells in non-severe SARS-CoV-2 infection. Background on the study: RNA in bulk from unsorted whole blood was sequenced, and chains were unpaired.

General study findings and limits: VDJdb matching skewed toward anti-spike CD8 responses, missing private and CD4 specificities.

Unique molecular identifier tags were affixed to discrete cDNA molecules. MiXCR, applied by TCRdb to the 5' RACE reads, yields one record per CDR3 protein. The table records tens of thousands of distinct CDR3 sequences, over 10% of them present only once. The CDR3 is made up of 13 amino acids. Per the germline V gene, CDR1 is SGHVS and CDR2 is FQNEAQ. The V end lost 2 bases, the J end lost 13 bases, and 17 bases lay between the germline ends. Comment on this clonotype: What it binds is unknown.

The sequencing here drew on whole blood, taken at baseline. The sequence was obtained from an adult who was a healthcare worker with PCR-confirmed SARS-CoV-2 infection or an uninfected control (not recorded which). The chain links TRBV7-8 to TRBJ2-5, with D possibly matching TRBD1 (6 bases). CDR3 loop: CASSLTSQGPWYF. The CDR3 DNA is TGTGCCAGCAGCTTAACAAGCCAGGGGCCCTGGTACTTC.